The 5 T cell receptor beta chains below all came from one sample that was sequenced in a study of molecular identifiers for immune sequencing clone quantification. MiXCR, applied by TCRdb to the PCR reads, yields one record per CDR3 protein. The data show nearly 650,000 distinct CDR3 sequences, about 25% seen once. The sequenced sample was naive CD8+ T cells from blood, with Jurkat cell RNA spiked in. As for subset: FACS-sorted CD8+CD4-CCR7+CD45RA+ naive T cells. These receptors came from a human donor in good health. Some libraries in this study had Jurkat cell RNA spiked in.

Comments on this clonotype: A much larger clone sits a single nucleotide away, making a read error possible. This CDR3 fails to terminate in the conserved phenylalanine or tryptophan, so it likely reflects a read error. The chain couples TRBV6-6 to TRBJ2-1; D gene ambiguous. From germline, CDR1 is MNHNY and CDR2 SVGAGI (reference sequence). The CDR3 consists of 13 residues. Trimming removed 6 bases at V and 5 bases at J, with 11 bases between. The CDR3 DNA reads TGTGCCAGCAGCCCCGTGGACGACAATGAGCAGTTCCTC. This encodes CASSPVDDNEQFL.

J is TRBJ1-6 and V is TRBV10-3, with 8 nucleotides matching TRBD1. In germline, CDR1 is ENHRY, CDR2 SYGVKD. The CDR3 loop spans 16 amino acids. The J segment lost 6 bases and the V segment lost 0 bases, leaving 4 bases of the junction unmatched. CDR3 loop: CAISESSQGANSPLHF. The CDR3 nucleotides read TGTGCCATCAGTGAGTCGTCCCAGGGGGCTAATTCACCCCTCCACTTT.

This clonotype was observed a few times. V is TRBV9 and J is TRBJ2-2, with D possibly matching TRBD1 (6 bases). Trimming removed 0 bases from V and 2 bases from J, with 11 bases in between. The CDR3 runs to 16 residues. In germline, CDR1 is SGDLS, CDR2 YYNGEE. The CDR3 sequence is CASSVAGTHNTGELFF. The CDR3 DNA reads TGTGCCAGCAGCGTAGCCGGGACACACAACACCGGGGAGCTGTTTTTT.

Of note for this clonotype: A single base separates this from a much larger clone, so it may be a read error. The chain combines TRBV29-1 with TRBJ2-3; possible D gene TRBD2, 5 bases. Germline V gene sequence: CDR1 SQVTM, CDR2 ANQGSEA. CDR3 length: 15 amino acids. V was shortened by 0 bases and J by 4 bases, with 14 bases between the two germline ends. The DNA of the CDR3 is TGCAGCGTTGAAGATCTAGCCACGGCGGCAGATACGCAGTATTTT. Translation gives CSVEDLATAADTQYF.

The V gene is TRBV5-6, the J gene TRBJ2-7; D is undetermined. CDR3 length: 14 residues. Trimming took off 5 bases at V and 2 bases at J, with 14 bases between the two ends. Looked up from germline, CDR1 is SGHDT and CDR2 is YYEEEE. The CDR3 loop is CASSRGPGAYEQYF. In DNA form, the CDR3 reads TGTGCCAGCAGTCGAGGTCCTGGGGCCTACGAGCAGTACTTC.